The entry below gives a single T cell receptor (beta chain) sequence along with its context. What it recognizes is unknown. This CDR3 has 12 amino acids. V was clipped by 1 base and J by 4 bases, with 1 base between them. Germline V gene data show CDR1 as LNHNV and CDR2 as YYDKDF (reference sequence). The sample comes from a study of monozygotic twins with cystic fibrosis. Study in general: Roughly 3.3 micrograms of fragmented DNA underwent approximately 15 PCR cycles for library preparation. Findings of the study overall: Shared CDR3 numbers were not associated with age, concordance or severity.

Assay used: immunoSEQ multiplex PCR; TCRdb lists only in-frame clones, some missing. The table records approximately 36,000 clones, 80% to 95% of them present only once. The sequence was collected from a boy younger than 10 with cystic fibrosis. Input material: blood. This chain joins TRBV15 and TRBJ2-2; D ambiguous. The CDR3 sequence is CATSRATGELFF. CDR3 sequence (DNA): TGTGCCACCAGCAGAGCCACCGGGGAGCTGTTTTTT.